Sequencing of this T cell receptor beta chain was carried out in a study of T cells after yellow fever vaccination. This clonotype was seen ten or more times. TCRdb re-analysed the 5' RACE reads in MiXCR, keeping a single row per CDR3 protein. The repertoire consists of about 260,000 distinct CDR3 sequences, with roughly 5.6% occurring once and the leading ten covering 2.5% to 4%. V was clipped by 3 bases and J by 1 base, with 2 bases between them. In germline, CDR1 is SNHLY, CDR2 FYNNEI. This CDR3 is 12 amino acids long. The chain couples TRBV2 to TRBJ2-3; D ambiguous. Specimen: CD4+ T cells sorted from PBMCs, collected on the day of the yellow fever booster vaccination. The clonotype comes from a man younger than 35 who received the YFV17D yellow fever vaccine. In DNA, the CDR3 is TGTGCCAGCAGTGAGCGCACAGATACGCAGTATTTT. This encodes CASSERTDTQYF.